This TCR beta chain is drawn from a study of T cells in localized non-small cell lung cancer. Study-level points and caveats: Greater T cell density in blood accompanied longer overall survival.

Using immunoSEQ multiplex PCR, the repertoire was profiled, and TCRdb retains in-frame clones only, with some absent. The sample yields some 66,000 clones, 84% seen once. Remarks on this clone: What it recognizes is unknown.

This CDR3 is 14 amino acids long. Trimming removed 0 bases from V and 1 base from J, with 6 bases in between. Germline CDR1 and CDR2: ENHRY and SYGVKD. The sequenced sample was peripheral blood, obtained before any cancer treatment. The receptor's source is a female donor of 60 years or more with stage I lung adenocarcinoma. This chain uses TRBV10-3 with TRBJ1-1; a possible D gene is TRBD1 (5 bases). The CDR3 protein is CAISESTANTEAFF. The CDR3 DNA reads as TGTGCCATCAGTGAGTCGACAGCGAACACTGAAGCTTTCTTT.